These 17 T cell receptor beta chains share one sample of origin, sequenced in a study of cytomegalovirus exposure and HLA in healthy donors. The PCR contained 60 Vbeta and 13 Jbeta primers. Profiled with immunoSEQ multiplex PCR; TCRdb holds only in-frame clones, not every one. The sample records about 130,000 clones, more than 65% being singletons. The sequencing sample was made of PBMCs. The receptors originated from a male donor in good health and CMV-seropositive.

The V gene is TRBV5-4, the J gene TRBJ2-2, with D possibly TRBD1 on 6 matching bases. The germline V gene has CDR1 SGHNT and CDR2 YYREEE (reference sequence). The CDR3 covers 16 residues. V shed 4 bases and J shed 2 bases, with 15 bases lying between them. The DNA for the CDR3 is TGTGCCAGCAGCCCAAGGACAGTTCCTAACACCGGGGAGCTGTTTTTT. It specifies CASSPRTVPNTGELFF. Full variable domain (remainder filled in from reference TRBV5-4 and TRBJ2-2): ETGVTQSPTHLIKTRGQQVTLRCSSQSGHNTVSWYQQALGQGPQFIFQYYREEENGRGNFPPRFSGLQFPNYSSELNVNALELDDSALYLCASSPRTVPNTGELFFGEGSRLTVL.

The genes are TRBV5-4 and TRBJ2-2; 9 bases fit TRBD2. This CDR3 contains 16 residues. The germline CDR1 and CDR2 sequences are SGHNT and YYREEE (reference sequence). V was clipped by 1 base and J by 6 bases; unmatched bases: 7. The CDR3 nucleotides read TGTGCCAGCAGCTTGCTTGGCGGGGGGGCCCCCGGGGAGCTGTTTTTT. Translated, it gives CASSLLGGGAPGELFF.

This clone was seen only a few times. The V and J genes are TRBV5-8 and TRBJ2-7, with a tentative D call TRBD1 (6 bases). The CDR3 extends over 15 amino acids. From germline, CDR1 is SGHTS and CDR2 YDEGEE. V lost 1 base to trimming and J lost 0 bases, with 11 bases between them. CDR3 coding DNA: TGTGCCAGCAGCTTGACAGGGCCAAGCTCCTACGAGCAGTACTTC. Translated, it gives CASSLTGPSSYEQYF.

This chain joins TRBV19 and TRBJ2-1; TRBD1 matches 8 bases. The germline gives CDR1 LNHDA, CDR2 SQIVND (reference sequence). The CDR3 is 15 residues long. V gave up 5 bases and J gave up 3 bases; unmatched junction bases: 6. This CDR3 is CASSVGQGLYNEQFF. CDR3 sequence (DNA): TGTGCCAGTAGTGTTGGACAGGGACTCTACAATGAGCAGTTCTTC.

Details on this clone: The junction and the germline gene differ at one end; a read error may be behind it. The chain carries TRBV27 and TRBJ2-4; 10 bases line up with TRBD2. The CDR3 spans 19 residues. Germline V gene data show CDR1 as MNHEY and CDR2 as SMNVEV (reference sequence). Written as DNA, the CDR3 is TGTGCCAGCAAGAAGATCCTAGCGGGAGTTATCGGAACCAAAAACAGTCAGTACTTC. Amino acid sequence: CASKKILAGVIGTKNSQYF.

This clone has only a few counts. The rearrangement links TRBV2 to TRBJ1-2; 10 bases match TRBD1. Unmatched junction bases numbered 7, after V lost 8 bases and J lost 7 bases. The CDR3 spans 13 residues. Germline V lookup: CDR1 SNHLY, CDR2 FYNNEI. The CDR3 loop reads CASGDRGRGGYTF. In DNA, the CDR3 is TGTGCCAGCGGGGACAGGGGCCGGGGTGGCTACACCTTC.

This clone was observed a few times. This chain links TRBV18 with TRBJ1-1; 7 bases align to TRBD1. With 2 bases clipped from V and 1 base from J, the junction kept 7 bases outside the gene matches. Per the germline V gene, CDR1 is KGHSH and CDR2 is LQKENI. The CDR3 totals 16 residues. CDR3 region: CASSPRDSLANTEAFF. CDR3 sequence (DNA): TGTGCCAGCTCACCAAGGGACAGCTTGGCGAACACTGAAGCTTTCTTT.

The J gene is TRBJ2-7, the V gene TRBV28; possible D gene TRBD2, 6 bases. Trimming pared 1 base from V and 5 bases from J, leaving 21 bases between. This CDR3 contains 17 residues. Germline V gene data show CDR1 as MDHEN and CDR2 as SYDVKM. CDR3 region: CASSLFYKGQRAHEQYF. The CDR3 DNA reads as TGTGCCAGCAGTTTATTTTATAAGGGGCAGCGGGCGCACGAGCAGTACTTC.

This clone was found a few times. The chain couples TRBV7-8 to TRBJ2-7; D is possibly TRBD1 (7 bases). The CDR3 is made up of 16 amino acids. V gave up 4 bases and J gave up 1 base, with 17 bases separating them. The germline V gene encodes CDR1 SGHVS and CDR2 FQNEAQ. DNA of the CDR3: TGTGCCAGCAGCTACGACAGGGAGGTGATGTCCTACGAGCAGTACTTC. Amino acid sequence: CASSYDREVMSYEQYF.

This chain joins TRBV6-5 and TRBJ2-5; 7 bases match TRBD1. The end of the DNA is better explained by TRBJ2-7, so the J call may be wrong. CDR1 and CDR2 (germline): MNHEY, SVGAGI. CDR3 length equals 14 residues. The CDR3 DNA follows: TGTGCCAGCAGTGGGACGACAGGGACCGACGAGCAGTACTTC. Translating gives CASSGTTGTDEQYF.

This chain links TRBV5-6 with TRBJ1-2; no clear D. This CDR3 is 13 amino acids long. Germline-derived CDR1 and CDR2 are SGHDT and YYEEEE. The V gene lost 0 bases and the J gene lost 3 bases, with 6 bases spanning the gap. CDR3 region: CASSLDGYYGYTF. The CDR3 nucleotides are TGTGCCAGCAGCTTGGACGGTTACTATGGCTACACCTTC.

This clone was observed a handful of times. This chain joins TRBV5-4 and TRBJ1-4; D is possibly TRBD1 (6 bases). Trimming shortened V by 4 bases and J by 6 bases, and 22 bases separated the two germline ends. This CDR3 comprises 17 residues. Germline-derived CDR1 and CDR2 are SGHNT and YYREEE (reference sequence). In nucleotides, the CDR3 is TGTGCCAGCAGCCAAGATAGGTTAGGCAGGGGAGATGAAAAACTGTTTTTT. It encodes CASSQDRLGRGDEKLFF.

The chain combines TRBV6-4 with TRBJ2-1; TRBD2 aligns across 14 bases. CDR1 is MRHNA, CDR2 SNTAGT, per germline. Losses at the gene ends were 6 bases for V and 9 bases for J; bases not matched to a gene: 4. The CDR3 length is 14 residues. CDR3 in DNA: TGTGCCAGCAGGACTAGCGGGGGGGCGTTTGAGCAGTTCTTC. Its translation is CASRTSGGAFEQFF.

A remark on this clone: Sequence at one end of the junction differs from germline and may be a read error. This CDR3 reads CASSRTGLNTKAFF. The CDR3 DNA reads TGTGCCAGCAGCCGCACAGGGCTGAACACTAAAGCTTTCTTT. V usage is TRBV4-2 and J usage is TRBJ1-1, with a weak D call TRBD1 (6 bases). The CDR3 sequence is 14 residues long. Per germline, CDR1 LGHNA and CDR2 YNFKEQ.

The V gene is TRBV10-2, the J gene TRBJ2-1, with D possibly TRBD1 on 6 matching bases. CDR1 and CDR2 from the germline V gene are WSHSY and SAAADI. V lost 5 bases, J lost 9 bases, and 11 bases lay in between. The CDR3 is 12 amino acids. This CDR3 reads CASSTGMGEQFF. DNA of the CDR3: TGCGCCAGCAGTACAGGGATGGGTGAGCAGTTCTTC.

Concerning this clone: The same CDR3 is also encoded by other DNA sequences in this sample. The chain combines TRBV6-1 with TRBJ1-2, with D unresolved. The CDR3 contains 14 residues. Trimming took 0 bases from V and 6 from J, leaving 11 bases between them. The germline CDR1 and CDR2 sequences are MNHNS and SASEGT. The CDR3, as DNA: TGTGCCAGCAGTGAAGCAGTAGGGAGGAATGGCTACACCTTC. Its translation is CASSEAVGRNGYTF.

The V gene is TRBV19, the J gene TRBJ2-1, with 12 bases fitting TRBD1. The trim removed 7 bases at V and 10 bases at J, leaving 8 bases unmatched. Looked up from germline, CDR1 is LNHDA and CDR2 is SQIVND (reference sequence). The CDR3 sequence is 14 residues long. The CDR3 here is CASKVGTGGGEQFF. In DNA, the CDR3 is TGTGCCAGTAAAGTGGGGACAGGGGGCGGAGAGCAGTTCTTC.